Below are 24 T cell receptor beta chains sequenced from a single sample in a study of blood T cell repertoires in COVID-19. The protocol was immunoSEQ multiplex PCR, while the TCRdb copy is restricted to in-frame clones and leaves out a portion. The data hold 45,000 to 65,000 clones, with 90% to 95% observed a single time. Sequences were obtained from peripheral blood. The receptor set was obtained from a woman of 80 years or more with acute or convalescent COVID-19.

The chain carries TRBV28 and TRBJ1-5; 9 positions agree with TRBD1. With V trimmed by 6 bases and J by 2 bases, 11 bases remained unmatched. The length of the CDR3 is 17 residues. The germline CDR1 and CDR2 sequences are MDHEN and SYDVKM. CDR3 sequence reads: CASRPGTGFGGNQPQHF. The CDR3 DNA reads TGTGCCAGCAGGCCCGGGACAGGGTTCGGGGGCAATCAGCCCCAGCATTTT.

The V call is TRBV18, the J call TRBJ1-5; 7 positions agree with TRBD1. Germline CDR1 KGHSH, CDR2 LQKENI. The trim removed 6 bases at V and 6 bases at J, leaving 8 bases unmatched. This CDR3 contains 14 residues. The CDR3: CASSPQGVRQPQHF. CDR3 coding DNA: TGTGCCAGCTCTCCTCAGGGGGTACGTCAGCCCCAGCATTTT. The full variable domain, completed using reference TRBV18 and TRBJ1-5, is NAGVMQNPRHLVRRRGQEARLRCSPMKGHSHVYWYRQLPEEGLKFMVYLQKENIIDESGMPKERFSAEFPKEGPSILRIQQVVRGDSAAYFCASSPQGVRQPQHFGDGTRLSIL.

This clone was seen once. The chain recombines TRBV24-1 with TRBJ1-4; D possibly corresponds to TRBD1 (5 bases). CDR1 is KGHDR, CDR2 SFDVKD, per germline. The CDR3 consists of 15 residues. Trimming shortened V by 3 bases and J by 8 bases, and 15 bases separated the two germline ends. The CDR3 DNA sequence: TGTGCCACCAGTGATGGGCAGGGTACAGGAGAAAAACTGTTTTTT. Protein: CATSDGQGTGEKLFF.

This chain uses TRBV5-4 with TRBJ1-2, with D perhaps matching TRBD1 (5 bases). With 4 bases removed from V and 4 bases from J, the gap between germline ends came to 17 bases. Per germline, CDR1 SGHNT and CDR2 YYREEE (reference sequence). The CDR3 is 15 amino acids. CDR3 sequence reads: CASSRGGAPGYGYTF. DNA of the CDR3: TGTGCCAGCAGCCGGGGCGGGGCCCCTGGCTATGGCTACACCTTC. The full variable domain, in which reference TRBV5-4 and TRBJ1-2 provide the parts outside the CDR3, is ETGVTQSPTHLIKTRGQQVTLRCSSQSGHNTVSWYQQALGQGPQFIFQYYREEENGRGNFPPRFSGLQFPNYSSELNVNALELDDSALYLCASSRGGAPGYGYTFGSGTRLTVV.

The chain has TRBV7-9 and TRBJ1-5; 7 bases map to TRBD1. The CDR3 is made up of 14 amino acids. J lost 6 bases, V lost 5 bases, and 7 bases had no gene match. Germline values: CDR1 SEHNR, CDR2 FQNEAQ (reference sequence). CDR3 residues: CASSLDRAGQPQHF. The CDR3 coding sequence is TGTGCCAGCAGCCTTGACAGGGCTGGTCAGCCCCAGCATTTT.

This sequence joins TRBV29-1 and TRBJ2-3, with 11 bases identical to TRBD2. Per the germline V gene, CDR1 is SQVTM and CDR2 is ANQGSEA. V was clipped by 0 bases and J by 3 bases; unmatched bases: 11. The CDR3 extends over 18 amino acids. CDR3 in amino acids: CSVEDRTSGSYLTDTQYF. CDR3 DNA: TGCAGCGTTGAAGATCGAACTAGCGGGAGCTATTTAACAGATACGCAGTATTTT.

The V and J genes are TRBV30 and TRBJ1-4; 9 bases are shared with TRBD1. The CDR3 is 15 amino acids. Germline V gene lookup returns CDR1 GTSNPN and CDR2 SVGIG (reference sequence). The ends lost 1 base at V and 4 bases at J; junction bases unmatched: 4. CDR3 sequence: CAWSGTGVFNEKLFF. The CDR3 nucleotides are TGTGCCTGGAGTGGGACAGGGGTGTTTAATGAAAAACTGTTTTTT.

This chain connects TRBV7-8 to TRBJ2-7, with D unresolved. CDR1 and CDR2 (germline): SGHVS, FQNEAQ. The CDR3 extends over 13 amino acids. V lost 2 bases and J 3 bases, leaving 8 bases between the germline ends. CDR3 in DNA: TGTGCCAGCAGCTTAAACTACTTCTACGAGCAGTACTTC. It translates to CASSLNYFYEQYF.

The CDR3 sequence: CASVLFSSNTEAFF. CDR3 sequence (DNA): TGTGCCAGTGTCCTTTTTTCTTCGAACACTGAAGCTTTCTTT. V and J are TRBV7-2 and TRBJ1-1; no firm D call. The germline gives CDR1 SGHTA, CDR2 FQGNSA. Trimming stripped 9 bases from V and 1 base from J, with 15 bases between. The CDR3 consists of 14 residues.

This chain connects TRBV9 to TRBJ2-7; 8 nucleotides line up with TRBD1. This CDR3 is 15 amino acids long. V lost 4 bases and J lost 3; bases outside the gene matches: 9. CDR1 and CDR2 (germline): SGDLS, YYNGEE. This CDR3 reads CASSPNDRGLYEQYF. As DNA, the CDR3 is TGTGCCAGCAGCCCGAATGACAGGGGTCTCTACGAGCAGTACTTC.

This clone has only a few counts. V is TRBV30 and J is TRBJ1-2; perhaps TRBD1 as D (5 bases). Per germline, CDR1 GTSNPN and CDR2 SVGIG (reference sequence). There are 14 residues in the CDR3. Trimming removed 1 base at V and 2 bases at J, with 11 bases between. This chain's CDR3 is CAWSGKGLNYGYTF. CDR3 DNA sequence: TGTGCCTGGAGTGGGAAGGGGCTAAACTATGGCTACACCTTC.

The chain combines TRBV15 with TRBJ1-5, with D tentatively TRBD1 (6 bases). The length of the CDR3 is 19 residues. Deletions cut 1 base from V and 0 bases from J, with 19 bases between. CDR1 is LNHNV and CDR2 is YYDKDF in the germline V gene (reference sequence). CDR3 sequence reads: CATSRGAQGLENSNQPQHF. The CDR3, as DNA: TGTGCCACCAGCAGAGGGGCGCAGGGGCTAGAAAATAGCAATCAGCCCCAGCATTTT.

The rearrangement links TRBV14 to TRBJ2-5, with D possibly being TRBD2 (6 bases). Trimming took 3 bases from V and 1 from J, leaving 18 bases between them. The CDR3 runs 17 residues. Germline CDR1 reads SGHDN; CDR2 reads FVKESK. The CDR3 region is CASSQESFRDFQETQYF. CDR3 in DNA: TGTGCCAGCAGCCAGGAGAGCTTCCGGGACTTCCAAGAGACCCAGTACTTC.

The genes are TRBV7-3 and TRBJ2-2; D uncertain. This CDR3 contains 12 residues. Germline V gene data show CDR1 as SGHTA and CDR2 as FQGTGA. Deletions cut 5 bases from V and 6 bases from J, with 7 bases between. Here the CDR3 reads CASSPFPGELFF. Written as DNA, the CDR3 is TGTGCCAGCAGCCCATTTCCCGGGGAGCTGTTTTTT.

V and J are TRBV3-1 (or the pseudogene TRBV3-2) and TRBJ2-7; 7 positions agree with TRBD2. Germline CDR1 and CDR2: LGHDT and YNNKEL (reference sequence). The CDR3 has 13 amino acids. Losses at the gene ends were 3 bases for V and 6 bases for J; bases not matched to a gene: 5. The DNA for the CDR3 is TGTGCCAGCAGCCAGACGGGAGGTACCGAGCAGTACTTC. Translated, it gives CASSQTGGTEQYF.

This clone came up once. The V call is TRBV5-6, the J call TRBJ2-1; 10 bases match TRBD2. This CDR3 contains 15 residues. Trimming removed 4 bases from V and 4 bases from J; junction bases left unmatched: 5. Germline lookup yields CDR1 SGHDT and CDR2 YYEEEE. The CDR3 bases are TGTGCCAGCAGCCCCGGACTAGCGGCTTACAATGAGCAGTTCTTC. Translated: CASSPGLAAYNEQFF.

The CDR3 nucleotides read TGTGCCAGCTCACCAGGGACAGGCGGTTCACCCCTCCACTTT. Its translation is CASSPGTGGSPLHF. The J gene is TRBJ1-6, the V gene TRBV18, with 8 positions matching TRBD1. Germline CDR1 reads KGHSH; CDR2 reads LQKENI. The CDR3 has 14 residues. V trimming: 2 bases; J trimming: 9 bases; junction bases outside the gene matches: 3.

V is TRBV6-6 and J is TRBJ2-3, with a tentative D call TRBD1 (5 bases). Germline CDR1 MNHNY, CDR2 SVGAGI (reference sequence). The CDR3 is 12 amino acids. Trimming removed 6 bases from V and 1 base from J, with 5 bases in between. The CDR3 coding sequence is TGTGCCAGCAGACAGGGCACAGATACGCAGTATTTT. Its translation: CASRQGTDTQYF.

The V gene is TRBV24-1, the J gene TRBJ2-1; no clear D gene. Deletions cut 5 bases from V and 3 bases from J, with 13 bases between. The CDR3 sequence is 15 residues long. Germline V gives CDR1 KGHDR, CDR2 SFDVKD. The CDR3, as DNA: TGTGCCACCAGTGCTTTTCTGGGCAGCTACAATGAGCAGTTCTTC. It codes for CATSAFLGSYNEQFF.

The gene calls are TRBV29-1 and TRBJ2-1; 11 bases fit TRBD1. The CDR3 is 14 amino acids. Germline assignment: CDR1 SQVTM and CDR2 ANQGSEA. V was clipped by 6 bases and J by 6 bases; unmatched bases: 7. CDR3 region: CSVAGQGVLNEQFF. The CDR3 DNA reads TGCAGCGTGGCGGGACAGGGGGTGCTCAATGAGCAGTTCTTC.

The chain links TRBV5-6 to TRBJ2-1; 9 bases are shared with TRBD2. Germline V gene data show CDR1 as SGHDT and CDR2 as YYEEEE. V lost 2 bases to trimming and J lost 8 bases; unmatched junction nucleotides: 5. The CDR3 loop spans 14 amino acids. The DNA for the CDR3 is TGTGCCAGCAGCTTCGTGGCTAGCGGGGATGAGCAGTTCTTC. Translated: CASSFVASGDEQFF.

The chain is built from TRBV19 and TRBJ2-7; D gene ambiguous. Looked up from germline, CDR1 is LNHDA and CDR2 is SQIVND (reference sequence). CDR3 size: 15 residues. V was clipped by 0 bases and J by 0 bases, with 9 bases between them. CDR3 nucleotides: TGTGCCAGTAGTATAGAGGCGGCTAGCTCCTACGAGCAGTACTTC. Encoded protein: CASSIEAASSYEQYF. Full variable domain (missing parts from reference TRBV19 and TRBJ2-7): DGGITQSPKYLFRKEGQNVTLSCEQNLNHDAMYWYRQDPGQGLRLIYYSQIVNDFQKGDIAEGYSVSREKKESFPLTVTSAQKNPTAFYLCASSIEAASSYEQYFGPGTRLTVT.

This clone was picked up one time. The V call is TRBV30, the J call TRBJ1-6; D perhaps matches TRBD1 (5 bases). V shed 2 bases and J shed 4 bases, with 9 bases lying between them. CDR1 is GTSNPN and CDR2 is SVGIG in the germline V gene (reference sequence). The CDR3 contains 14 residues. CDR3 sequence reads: CAWSRTSYNSPLHF. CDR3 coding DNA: TGTGCCTGGAGTCGGACATCATATAATTCACCCCTCCACTTT.

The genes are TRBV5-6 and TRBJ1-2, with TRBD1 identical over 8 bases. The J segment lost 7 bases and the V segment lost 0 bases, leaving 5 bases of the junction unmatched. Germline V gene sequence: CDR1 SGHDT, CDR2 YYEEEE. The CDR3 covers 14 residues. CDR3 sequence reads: CASSLAQGAAGYTF. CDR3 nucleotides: TGTGCCAGCAGCTTGGCCCAGGGGGCGGCTGGCTACACCTTC.